This T cell receptor (beta chain) appears in the sequencing data of a study of somatic mutations in cytotoxic T cells in rheumatoid arthritis. Whole-study findings and limits: In about an eighth of the roughly 65 patients, the largest CD8+ clone exceeded 20% of CD8+ cells.

TCRdb's copy holds only in-frame clones and misses some; the assay was immunoSEQ multiplex PCR. This sample has tens of thousands of clones, with 70% to 90% found just once. Trimming stripped 5 bases from V and 10 bases from J, with 18 bases between. The length of the CDR3 is 14 residues. CDR1 is MGHRA, CDR2 YSYEKL, per germline. Turning to this clone: Its antigen is undetermined.

V usage is TRBV4-1 and J usage is TRBJ2-1; D uncertain. The source material was CD8+ T cells sorted from blood. The receptor was isolated from an adult with rheumatoid arthritis. CDR3 loop: CASSSMTGIGEQFF. In nucleotides, the CDR3 is TGCGCCAGCAGCTCTATGACGGGCATAGGGGAGCAGTTCTTC.